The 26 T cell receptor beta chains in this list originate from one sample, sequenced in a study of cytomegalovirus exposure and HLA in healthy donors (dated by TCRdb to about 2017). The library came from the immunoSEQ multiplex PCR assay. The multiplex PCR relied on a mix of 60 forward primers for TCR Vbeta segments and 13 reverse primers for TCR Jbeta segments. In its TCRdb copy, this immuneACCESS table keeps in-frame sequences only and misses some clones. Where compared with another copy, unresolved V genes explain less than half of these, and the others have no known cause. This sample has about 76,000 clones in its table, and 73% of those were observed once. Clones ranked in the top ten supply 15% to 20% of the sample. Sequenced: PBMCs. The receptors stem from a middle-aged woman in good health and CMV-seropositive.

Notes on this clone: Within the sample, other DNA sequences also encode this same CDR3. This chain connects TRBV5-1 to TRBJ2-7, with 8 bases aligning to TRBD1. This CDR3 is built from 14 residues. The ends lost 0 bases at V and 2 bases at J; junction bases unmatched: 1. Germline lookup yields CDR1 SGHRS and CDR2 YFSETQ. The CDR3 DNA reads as TGCGCCAGCAGCTTGGGGACAGGGCCCTACGAGCAGTACTTC. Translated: CASSLGTGPYEQYF.

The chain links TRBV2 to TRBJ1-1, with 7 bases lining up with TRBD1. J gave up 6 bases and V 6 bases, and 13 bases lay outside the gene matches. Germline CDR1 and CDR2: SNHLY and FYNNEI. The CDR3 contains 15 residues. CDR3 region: CASSAEPGQVPEAFF. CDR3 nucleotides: TGTGCCAGCAGCGCAGAGCCAGGACAGGTCCCTGAAGCTTTCTTT.

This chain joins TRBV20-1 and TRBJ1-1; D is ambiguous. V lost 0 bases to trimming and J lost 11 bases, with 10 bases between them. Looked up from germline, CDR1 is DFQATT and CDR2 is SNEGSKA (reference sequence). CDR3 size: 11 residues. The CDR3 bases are TGCAGTGCTAGAGACGCCCCCGGGGCTTTCTTT. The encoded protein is CSARDAPGAFF.

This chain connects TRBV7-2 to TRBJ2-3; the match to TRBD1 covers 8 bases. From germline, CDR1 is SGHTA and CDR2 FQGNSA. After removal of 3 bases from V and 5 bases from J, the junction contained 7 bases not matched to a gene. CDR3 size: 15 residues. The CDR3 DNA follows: TGTGCCAGCAGCTTGGGAAACAGGGGGGTAGATACGCAGTATTTT. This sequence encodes CASSLGNRGVDTQYF.

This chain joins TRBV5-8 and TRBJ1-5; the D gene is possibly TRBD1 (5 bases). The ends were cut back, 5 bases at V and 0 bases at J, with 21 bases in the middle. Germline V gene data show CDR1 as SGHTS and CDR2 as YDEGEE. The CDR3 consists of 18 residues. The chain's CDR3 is CASSSPRGDGFSNQPQHF. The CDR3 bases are TGTGCCAGCAGTTCCCCCCGGGGGGACGGATTTAGCAATCAGCCCCAGCATTTT.

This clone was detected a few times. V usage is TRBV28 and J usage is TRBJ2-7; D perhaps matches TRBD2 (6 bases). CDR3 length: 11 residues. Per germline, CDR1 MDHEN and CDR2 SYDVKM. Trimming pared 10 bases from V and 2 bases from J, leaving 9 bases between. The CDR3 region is CATVAAYEQYF. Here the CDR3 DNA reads TGTGCCACCGTAGCGGCCTACGAGCAGTACTTC.

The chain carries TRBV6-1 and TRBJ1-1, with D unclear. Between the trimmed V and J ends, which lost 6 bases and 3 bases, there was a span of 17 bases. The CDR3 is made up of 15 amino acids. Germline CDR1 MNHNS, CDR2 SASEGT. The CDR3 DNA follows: TGTGCCAGCAGCGAACCCCCCGGAGGAGACACTGAAGCTTTCTTT. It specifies CASSEPPGGDTEAFF.

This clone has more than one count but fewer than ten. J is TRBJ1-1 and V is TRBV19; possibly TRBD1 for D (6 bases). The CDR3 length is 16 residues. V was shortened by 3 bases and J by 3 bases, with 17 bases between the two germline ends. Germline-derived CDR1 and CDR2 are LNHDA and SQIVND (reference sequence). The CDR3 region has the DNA TGTGCCAGTAGTATGCCCGCAGGGGCGGGGGACACTGAAGCTTTCTTT. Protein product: CASSMPAGAGDTEAFF.

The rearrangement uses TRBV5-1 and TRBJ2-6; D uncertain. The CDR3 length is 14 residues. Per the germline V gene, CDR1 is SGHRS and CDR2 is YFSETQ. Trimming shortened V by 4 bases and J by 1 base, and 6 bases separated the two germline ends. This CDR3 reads CASSTRSGANVLTF. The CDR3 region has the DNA TGCGCCAGCAGCACAAGATCTGGGGCCAACGTCCTGACTTTC.

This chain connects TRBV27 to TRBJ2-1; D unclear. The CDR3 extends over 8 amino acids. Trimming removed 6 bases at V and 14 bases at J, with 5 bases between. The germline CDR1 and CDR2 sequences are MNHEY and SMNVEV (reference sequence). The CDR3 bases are TGTGCCAGCAGGTTTAAGTTCTTC. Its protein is CASRFKFF.

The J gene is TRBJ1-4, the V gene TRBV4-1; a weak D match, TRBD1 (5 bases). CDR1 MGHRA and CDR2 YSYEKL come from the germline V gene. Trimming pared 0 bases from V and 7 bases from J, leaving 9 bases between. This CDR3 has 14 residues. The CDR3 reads CASSQDRGVEKLFF. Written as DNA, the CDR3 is TGCGCCAGCAGCCAAGATCGGGGGGTTGAAAAACTGTTTTTT.

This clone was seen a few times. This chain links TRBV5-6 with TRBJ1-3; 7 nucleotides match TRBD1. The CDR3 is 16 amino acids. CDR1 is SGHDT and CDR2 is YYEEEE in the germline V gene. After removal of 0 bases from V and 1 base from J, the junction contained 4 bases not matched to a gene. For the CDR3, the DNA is TGTGCCAGCAGCTTGGGACAGGGTCTTTCTGGAAACACCATATATTTT. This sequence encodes CASSLGQGLSGNTIYF.

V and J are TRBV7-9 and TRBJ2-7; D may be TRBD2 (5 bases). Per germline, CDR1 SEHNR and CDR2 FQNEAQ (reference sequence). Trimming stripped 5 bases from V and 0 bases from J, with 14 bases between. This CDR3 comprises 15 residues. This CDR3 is CASSPRPGNSYEQYF. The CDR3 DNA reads TGTGCCAGCAGCCCTCGGCCCGGGAACTCCTACGAGCAGTACTTC.

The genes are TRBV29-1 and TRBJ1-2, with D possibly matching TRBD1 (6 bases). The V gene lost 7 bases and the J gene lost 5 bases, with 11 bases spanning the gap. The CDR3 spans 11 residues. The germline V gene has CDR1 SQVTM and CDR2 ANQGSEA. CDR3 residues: CSAGGVYGYTF. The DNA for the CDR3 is TGCAGCGCTGGGGGCGTTTATGGCTACACCTTC.

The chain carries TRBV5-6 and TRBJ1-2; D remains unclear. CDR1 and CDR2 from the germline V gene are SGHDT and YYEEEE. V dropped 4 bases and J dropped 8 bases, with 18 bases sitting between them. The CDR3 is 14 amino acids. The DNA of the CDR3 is TGTGCCAGCAGCCCCTCAAGACCAGGCCGCGGCTACACCTTC. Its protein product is CASSPSRPGRGYTF.

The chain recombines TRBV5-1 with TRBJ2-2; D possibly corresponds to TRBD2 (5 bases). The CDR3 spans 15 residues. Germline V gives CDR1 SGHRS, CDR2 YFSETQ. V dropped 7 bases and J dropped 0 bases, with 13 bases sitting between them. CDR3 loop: CASCDYSPNTGELFF. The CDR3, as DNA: TGCGCCAGCTGCGACTACAGTCCGAACACCGGGGAGCTGTTTTTT.

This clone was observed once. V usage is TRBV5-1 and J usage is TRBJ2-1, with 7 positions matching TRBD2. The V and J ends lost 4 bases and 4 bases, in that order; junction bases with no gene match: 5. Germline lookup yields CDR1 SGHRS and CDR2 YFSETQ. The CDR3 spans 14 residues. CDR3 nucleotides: TGCGCCAGCAGCATGAGACTAGCTTACAATGAGCAGTTCTTC. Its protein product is CASSMRLAYNEQFF.

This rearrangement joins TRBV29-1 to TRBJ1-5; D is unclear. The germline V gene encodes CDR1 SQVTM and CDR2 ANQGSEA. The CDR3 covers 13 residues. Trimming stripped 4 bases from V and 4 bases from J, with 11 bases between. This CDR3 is CSVAENLNQPQHF. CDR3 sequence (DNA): TGCAGCGTTGCGGAGAACCTAAATCAGCCCCAGCATTTT.

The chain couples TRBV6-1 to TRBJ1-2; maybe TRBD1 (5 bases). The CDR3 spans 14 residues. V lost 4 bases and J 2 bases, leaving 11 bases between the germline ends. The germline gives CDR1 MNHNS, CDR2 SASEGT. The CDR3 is CASSGQRTNYGYTF. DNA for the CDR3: TGTGCCAGCAGTGGACAGAGGACAAACTATGGCTACACCTTC.

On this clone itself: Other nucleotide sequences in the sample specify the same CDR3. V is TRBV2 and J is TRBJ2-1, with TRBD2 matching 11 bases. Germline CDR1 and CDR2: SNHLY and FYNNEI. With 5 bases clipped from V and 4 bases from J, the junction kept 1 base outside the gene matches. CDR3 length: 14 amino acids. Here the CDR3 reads CASSRLAGYNEQFF. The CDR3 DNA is TGTGCCAGCAGTCGACTAGCGGGGTACAATGAGCAGTTCTTC.

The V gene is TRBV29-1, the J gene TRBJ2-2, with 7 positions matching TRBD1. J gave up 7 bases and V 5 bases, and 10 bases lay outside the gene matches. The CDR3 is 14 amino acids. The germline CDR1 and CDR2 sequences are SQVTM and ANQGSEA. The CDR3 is CSVSARQGGGELFF. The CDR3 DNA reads TGCAGCGTTTCCGCTAGACAGGGCGGCGGGGAGCTGTTTTTT.

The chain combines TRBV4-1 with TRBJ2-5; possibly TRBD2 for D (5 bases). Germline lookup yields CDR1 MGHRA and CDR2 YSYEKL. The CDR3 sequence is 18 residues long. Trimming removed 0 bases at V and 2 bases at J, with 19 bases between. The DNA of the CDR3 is TGCGCCAGCAGCCAAGATTTACTGGACTGGCGAACTCAAGAGACCCAGTACTTC. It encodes CASSQDLLDWRTQETQYF.

CDR3 in amino acids: CASSLELAASAYPDTQYF. CDR3 DNA sequence: TGTGCCAGCAGCTTAGAATTAGCGGCTAGCGCCTATCCAGATACGCAGTATTTT. The chain employs TRBV7-8 and TRBJ2-3; D is perhaps TRBD2 (6 bases). CDR1 is SGHVS, CDR2 FQNEAQ, per germline. The CDR3 extends over 18 amino acids. Trimming removed 1 base at V and 4 bases at J, with 21 bases between.

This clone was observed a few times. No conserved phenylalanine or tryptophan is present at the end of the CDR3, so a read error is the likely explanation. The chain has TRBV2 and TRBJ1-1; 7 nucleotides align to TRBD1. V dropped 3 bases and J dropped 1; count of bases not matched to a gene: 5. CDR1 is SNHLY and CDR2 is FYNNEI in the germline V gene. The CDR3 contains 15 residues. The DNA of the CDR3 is TGTGCCAGCAGTGATGGGAACAGGGGGAACACTGAAGCTTTCGTT. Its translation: CASSDGNRGNTEAFV.

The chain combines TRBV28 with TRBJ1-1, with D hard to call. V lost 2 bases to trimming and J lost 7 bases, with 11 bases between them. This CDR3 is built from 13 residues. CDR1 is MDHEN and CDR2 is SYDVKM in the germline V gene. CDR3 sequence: CASSLNGGGEAFF. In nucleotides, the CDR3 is TGTGCCAGCAGTTTAAATGGTGGCGGTGAAGCTTTCTTT.

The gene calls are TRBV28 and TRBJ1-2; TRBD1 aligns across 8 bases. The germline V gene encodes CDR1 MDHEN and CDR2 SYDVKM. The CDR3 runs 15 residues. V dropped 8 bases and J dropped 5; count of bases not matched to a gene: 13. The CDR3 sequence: CASWGTGLWEYGYTF. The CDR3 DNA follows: TGTGCCAGCTGGGGGACAGGCCTTTGGGAATATGGCTACACCTTC.